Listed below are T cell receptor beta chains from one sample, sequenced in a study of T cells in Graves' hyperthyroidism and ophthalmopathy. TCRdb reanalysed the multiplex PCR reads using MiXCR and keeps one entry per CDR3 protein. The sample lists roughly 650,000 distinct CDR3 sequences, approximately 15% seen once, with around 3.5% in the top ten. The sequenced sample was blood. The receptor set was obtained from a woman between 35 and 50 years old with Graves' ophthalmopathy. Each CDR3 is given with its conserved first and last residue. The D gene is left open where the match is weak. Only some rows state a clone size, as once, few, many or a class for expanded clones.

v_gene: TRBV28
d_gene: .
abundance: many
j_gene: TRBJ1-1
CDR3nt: TGTGCCAGCAGCCAACCTAACCTGGACAGAAAGAACACTGAAGCTTTCTTT
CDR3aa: CASSQPNLDRKNTEAFF

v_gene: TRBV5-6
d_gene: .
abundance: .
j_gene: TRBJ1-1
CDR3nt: TGTGCCAGCAGCTTGTACAGGCTGAACACTGAAGCTTTCTTT
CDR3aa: CASSLYRLNTEAFF

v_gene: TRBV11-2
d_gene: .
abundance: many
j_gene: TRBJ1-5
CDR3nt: TGTGCCAGCAGCCAACAGGTAGATCAGCCCCAGCATTTT
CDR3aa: CASSQQVDQPQHF

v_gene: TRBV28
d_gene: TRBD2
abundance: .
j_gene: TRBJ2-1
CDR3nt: TGTGCCAGCAGCTTCAGAAATAGCGGGAGTCTTGAGCAGTTCTTC
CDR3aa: CASSFRNSGSLEQFF

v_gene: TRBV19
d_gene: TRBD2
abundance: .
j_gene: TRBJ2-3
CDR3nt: TGTGCCAGTAGTATAGATTCCCCGGGACTAGGCTCAAGCACAGATACGCAGTATTTT
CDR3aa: CASSIDSPGLGSSTDTQYF

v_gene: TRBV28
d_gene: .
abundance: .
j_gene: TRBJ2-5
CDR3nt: TGTGCCAGCAAGGGACGCGAGACCCAGTACTTC
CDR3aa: CASKGRETQYF

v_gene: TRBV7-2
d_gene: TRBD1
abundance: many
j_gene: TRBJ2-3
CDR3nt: TGTGCCAGCAGCTTATCGACAGGGAGCACAGATACGCAGTATTTT
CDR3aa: CASSLSTGSTDTQYF

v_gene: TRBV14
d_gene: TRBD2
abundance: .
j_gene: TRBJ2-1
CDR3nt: TGTGCCAGCAGCCAAGGCGGTAGCGGGGGGGCCTACAATGAGCAGTTCTTC
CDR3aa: CASSQGGSGGAYNEQFF

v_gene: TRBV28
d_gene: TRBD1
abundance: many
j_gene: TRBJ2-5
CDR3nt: TGTGCCAGCAGGGCAGGGGGCCTTCTCCAAGAGACCCAGTACTTC
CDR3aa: CASRAGGLLQETQYF

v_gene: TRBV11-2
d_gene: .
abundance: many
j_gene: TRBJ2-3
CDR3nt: TGTGCCAGCAGCGGAGAGGGCTACTCCACAGATACGCAGTATTTT
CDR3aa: CASSGEGYSTDTQYF

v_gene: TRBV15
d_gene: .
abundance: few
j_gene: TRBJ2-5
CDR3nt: TGTGCCACCAGCAGAGATACTCGGATGGAGACCCAGTACTTC
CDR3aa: CATSRDTRMETQYF

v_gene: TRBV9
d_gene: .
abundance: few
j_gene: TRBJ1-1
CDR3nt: TGTGCCAGCAGCCCCCGGGGGGATTTGGGGACTGAAGCTTTCTTT
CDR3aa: CASSPRGDLGTEAFF

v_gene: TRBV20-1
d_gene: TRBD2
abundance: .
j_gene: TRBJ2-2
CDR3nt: TGCAGTGCTAGAGCGGGGAGGGACGACGGGGAGCTGTTTTTT
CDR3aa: CSARAGRDDGELFF

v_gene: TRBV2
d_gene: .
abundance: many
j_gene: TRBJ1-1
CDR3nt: TGTGCCACCAAGGGTGAGGTGAACACTGAAGCTTTCTTT
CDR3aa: CATKGEVNTEAFF

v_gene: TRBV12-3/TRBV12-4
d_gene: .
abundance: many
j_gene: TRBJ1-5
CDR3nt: TGTGCCAGCAGGCTCACAGGAGACAGCAATCAGCCCCAGCATTTT
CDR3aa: CASRLTGDSNQPQHF

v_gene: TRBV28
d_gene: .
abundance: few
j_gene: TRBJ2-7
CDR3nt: TGTGCCAGCAGTTTACCACCGCCGTGGCCCGAGCAGTACTTC
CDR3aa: CASSLPPPWPEQYF

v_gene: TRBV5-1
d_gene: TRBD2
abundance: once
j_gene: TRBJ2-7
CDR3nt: TGCGCCAGCAGCGTGGGACTAGCGGGAGTGGATAATTCCTACGAGCAGTACTTC
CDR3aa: CASSVGLAGVDNSYEQYF